These 7 T cell receptor beta chains were sequenced from one sample in a study of T-cell reconstitution after alpha-beta-depleted transplantation in children. TCRbeta library preparation incorporated unique molecular identifiers. TCRdb itself ran the PCR reads through MiXCR, one entry per CDR3 protein. The sample consists of fewer than 550,000 distinct CDR3 sequences, roughly 10% of them appearing once. Sequencing used PBMCs from the stem cell graft donor, obtained from the stem cell graft. These receptors were taken from a human donor who donated a stem cell graft to a child with acute myeloid leukemia.

This clonotype has more than one count but fewer than ten. The CDR3 DNA reads TGTGCCTGGAGTGTAGGAGGGAGGGACACCGGGGAGCTGTTTTTT. Translation gives CAWSVGGRDTGELFF. The chain joins TRBV30 to TRBJ2-2, with 7 bases lining up with TRBD2. Trimming at V came to 0 bases and at J to 3 bases, leaving 4 bases not matched to a gene. The CDR3 is 15 amino acids. Germline V gives CDR1 GTSNPN, CDR2 SVGIG (reference sequence).

The V and J genes are TRBV19 and TRBJ1-2; D is unresolved. Between the trimmed V and J ends, which lost 0 bases and 4 bases, there was a span of 9 bases. CDR3 length equals 14 residues. CDR1 and CDR2 from the germline V gene are LNHDA and SQIVND (reference sequence). Written as DNA, the CDR3 is TGTGCCAGTAGTATAGATCCGCAGCCCTATGGCTACACCTTC. Translating gives CASSIDPQPYGYTF.

The rearrangement links TRBV6-1 to TRBJ1-1; 7 bases map to TRBD1. V lost 4 bases, J lost 1 base, and 9 bases stayed unmatched. Germline V lookup: CDR1 MNHNS, CDR2 SASEGT. CDR3 size: 16 residues. The CDR3 sequence: CASSALQGVGNTEAFF. The DNA for the CDR3 is TGTGCCAGCAGTGCTTTGCAGGGGGTTGGGAACACTGAAGCTTTCTTT.

This clonotype was observed once. The chain links TRBV5-1 to TRBJ2-3, with 12 bases matching TRBD2. This CDR3 contains 19 residues. V was clipped by 1 base and J by 0 bases; unmatched bases: 9. Germline lookup yields CDR1 SGHRS and CDR2 YFSETQ. The CDR3 coding sequence is TGCGCCAGCAGCTTGTGGCCTAGCGGGGGGGCCTCGAGCACAGATACGCAGTATTTT. Amino acid sequence: CASSLWPSGGASSTDTQYF. The variable domain in full, completed from reference TRBV5-1 and TRBJ2-3, reads KAGVTQTPRYLIKTRGQQVTLSCSPISGHRSVSWYQQTPGQGLQFLFEYFSETQRNKGNFPGRFSGRQFSNSRSEMNVSTLELGDSALYLCASSLWPSGGASSTDTQYFGPGTRLTVL.

The CDR3 protein is CASSLRQGHEKLFF. Written as DNA, the CDR3 is TGTGCCAGCAGTCTGAGACAGGGACATGAAAAACTGTTTTTT. The chain uses TRBV12-3 or TRBV12-4 and TRBJ1-4; 7 positions match TRBD1. J lost 6 bases, V lost 5 bases, and 6 bases had no gene match. The CDR3 runs 14 residues.

This clonotype turned up a few times. The V and J genes are TRBV20-1 and TRBJ2-1; possibly TRBD2 for D (6 bases). CDR3 length equals 18 residues. Looked up from germline, CDR1 is DFQATT and CDR2 is SNEGSKA (reference sequence). The V and J ends lost 6 bases and 1 base respectively, with 25 bases between them. The CDR3 nucleotides read TGCAGTGCGCCGTGGGACTCCGAACCCCTAGAATCCTACAATGAGCAGTTCTTC. Its protein product is CSAPWDSEPLESYNEQFF.

V is TRBV5-1 and J is TRBJ2-5; D is tentatively TRBD1 or TRBD2 (6 bases each). Germline V gene sequence: CDR1 SGHRS, CDR2 YFSETQ. V dropped 3 bases and J dropped 3 bases, with 18 bases sitting between them. This CDR3 is built from 16 residues. In DNA, the CDR3 is TGCGCCAGCAGCTCCGCGGGACAACTAGAAAAAGAGACCCAGTACTTC. Translating it yields CASSSAGQLEKETQYF.